These T cell receptor beta chains were read from a single sample in a study of shared clonotypes between healthy human individuals. Produced via immunoSEQ multiplex PCR; TCRdb's table is partial and in-frame only. The sample consists of around 1,100,000 clones, approximately 75% of them appearing once. The material sequenced was memory CD4+ T cells from PBMCs. The source is a man between 18 and 35 years old in good health. Some clones in this sample may be carry-over from other donors' samples. Both conserved end residues are part of each CDR3. The order of the fields is V gene, D gene, clone size, J gene, CDR3 protein, CDR3 DNA. D genes are given only for firm matches. Size tells how often a clone was seen (once, few, many) or the class of an expanded clone, and some rows leave it out.

v_gene: TRBV29-1
d_gene: TRBD2
abundance: few
j_gene: TRBJ2-5
CDR3aa: CSAPVAGGETQYF
CDR3nt: TGCAGCGCCCCAGTAGCGGGAGGAGAGACCCAGTACTTC

v_gene: TRBV5-4
d_gene: TRBD2
abundance: NA
j_gene: TRBJ2-7
CDR3aa: CASSLGGAGGEQYF
CDR3nt: TGTGCCAGCAGCTTAGGGGGGGCGGGAGGCGAGCAGTACTTC

v_gene: TRBV18
d_gene: TRBD1
abundance: NA
j_gene: TRBJ2-5
CDR3aa: CASSPGTGVSGTQYF
CDR3nt: TGTGCCAGCTCACCCGGGACAGGGGTATCTGGGACCCAGTACTTC

v_gene: TRBV18
d_gene: TRBD2
abundance: NA
j_gene: TRBJ2-3
CDR3aa: CASSPGLAVDTQYF
CDR3nt: TGTGCCAGCTCACCGGGACTAGCGGTAGATACGCAGTATTTT

v_gene: TRBV7-9
d_gene: NA
abundance: NA
j_gene: TRBJ2-5
CDR3aa: CASSGGLATQETQYF
CDR3nt: TGTGCCAGCAGCGGGGGGCTAGCGACCCAAGAGACCCAGTACTTC

v_gene: TRBV28
d_gene: NA
abundance: NA
j_gene: TRBJ2-1
CDR3aa: CASSSPDPVEQFF
CDR3nt: TGTGCCAGCAGTTCCCCCGACCCCGTAGAGCAGTTCTTC

v_gene: TRBV5-4
d_gene: NA
abundance: NA
j_gene: TRBJ1-1
CDR3aa: CASSPQTTGNTEAFF
CDR3nt: TGTGCCAGCAGCCCGCAAACAACAGGGAACACTGAAGCTTTCTTT

v_gene: TRBV11-2
d_gene: NA
abundance: NA
j_gene: TRBJ2-3
CDR3aa: CASSLDLTDTQYF
CDR3nt: TGTGCCAGCAGCTTAGATCTAACAGATACGCAGTATTTT

v_gene: TRBV5-1
d_gene: TRBD2
abundance: NA
j_gene: TRBJ2-5
CDR3aa: CASSFAPPPSGVKETQYF
CDR3nt: TGCGCCAGCAGCTTTGCCCCACCTCCTAGCGGGGTGAAAGAGACCCAGTACTTC

v_gene: TRBV28
d_gene: TRBD2
abundance: once
j_gene: TRBJ2-1
CDR3aa: CASTSAGGRDEQFF
CDR3nt: TGTGCCAGCACCTCAGCGGGAGGCCGCGATGAGCAGTTCTTC

v_gene: TRBV6-5
d_gene: TRBD2
abundance: once
j_gene: TRBJ2-7
CDR3aa: CASRIAGGSSYEQYF
CDR3nt: TGTGCCAGCAGGATAGCGGGAGGGTCCTCCTACGAGCAGTACTTC

v_gene: TRBV11-2
d_gene: NA
abundance: few
j_gene: TRBJ1-2
CDR3aa: CASSLVAGVNYGYTF
CDR3nt: TGTGCCAGCAGCTTAGTGGCAGGGGTGAACTATGGCTACACCTTC

v_gene: TRBV18
d_gene: NA
abundance: few
j_gene: TRBJ1-5
CDR3aa: CASSPERNQPQHF
CDR3nt: TGTGCCAGCTCACCGGAGAGAAATCAGCCCCAGCATTTT

v_gene: TRBV2
d_gene: NA
abundance: NA
j_gene: TRBJ2-7
CDR3aa: CASSEQGTEYEQYF
CDR3nt: TGTGCCAGCAGTGAACAGGGGACTGAATACGAGCAGTACTTC

v_gene: TRBV9
d_gene: TRBD1
abundance: NA
j_gene: TRBJ2-5
CDR3aa: CASSLGQQAWETQYF
CDR3nt: TGTGCCAGCAGCTTGGGACAGCAAGCGTGGGAGACCCAGTACTTC

v_gene: TRBV11-2
d_gene: NA
abundance: NA
j_gene: TRBJ2-1
CDR3aa: CASSLDLRSDEQFF
CDR3nt: TGTGCCAGCAGCTTAGATCTGAGGAGCGATGAGCAGTTCTTC

v_gene: TRBV6-1
d_gene: NA
abundance: few
j_gene: TRBJ1-5
CDR3aa: CASSLRQTQPQHF
CDR3nt: TGTGCCAGCAGCCTAAGACAGACCCAGCCCCAGCATTTT

v_gene: TRBV2
d_gene: NA
abundance: once
j_gene: TRBJ2-7
CDR3aa: CASSRDMRDEQYF
CDR3nt: TGTGCCAGCAGCCGGGACATGAGAGACGAGCAGTACTTC

v_gene: TRBV7-2
d_gene: NA
abundance: NA
j_gene: TRBJ2-1
CDR3aa: CASSLDRDNEQFF
CDR3nt: TGTGCCAGCAGCCTAGACCGGGACAATGAGCAGTTCTTC

v_gene: TRBV15
d_gene: NA
abundance: NA
j_gene: TRBJ1-1
CDR3aa: CATSREAALTEAFF
CDR3nt: TGTGCCACCAGCAGAGAGGCGGCATTGACTGAAGCTTTCTTT

v_gene: TRBV2
d_gene: NA
abundance: NA
j_gene: TRBJ1-1
CDR3aa: CASTGPANTEAFF
CDR3nt: TGTGCCAGCACCGGACCCGCGAACACTGAAGCTTTCTTT

v_gene: TRBV20-1
d_gene: NA
abundance: NA
j_gene: TRBJ1-3
CDR3aa: CSAPYTDTIYF
CDR3nt: TGCAGTGCTCCCTACACGGACACCATATATTTT

v_gene: TRBV29-1
d_gene: NA
abundance: NA
j_gene: TRBJ2-1
CDR3aa: CSVPNAGPSYNEQFF
CDR3nt: TGCAGCGTCCCTAATGCGGGCCCCTCCTACAATGAGCAGTTCTTC

v_gene: TRBV11-3
d_gene: NA
abundance: NA
j_gene: TRBJ2-3
CDR3aa: CASSPGGESTDTQYF
CDR3nt: TGTGCCAGCAGTCCAGGGGGGGAAAGCACAGATACGCAGTATTTT

v_gene: TRBV6-5
d_gene: NA
abundance: NA
j_gene: TRBJ2-5
CDR3aa: CASVVMATQYF
CDR3nt: TGTGCCAGCGTAGTGATGGCGACCCAGTACTTC

v_gene: TRBV5-4
d_gene: TRBD2
abundance: NA
j_gene: TRBJ2-3
CDR3aa: CASSQGLAVTDTQYF
CDR3nt: TGTGCCAGCAGCCAAGGACTAGCGGTCACAGATACGCAGTATTTT

v_gene: TRBV11-3
d_gene: NA
abundance: NA
j_gene: TRBJ1-1
CDR3aa: CASSLRPNTEAFF
CDR3nt: TGTGCCAGCAGCTTAAGGCCTAACACTGAAGCTTTCTTT